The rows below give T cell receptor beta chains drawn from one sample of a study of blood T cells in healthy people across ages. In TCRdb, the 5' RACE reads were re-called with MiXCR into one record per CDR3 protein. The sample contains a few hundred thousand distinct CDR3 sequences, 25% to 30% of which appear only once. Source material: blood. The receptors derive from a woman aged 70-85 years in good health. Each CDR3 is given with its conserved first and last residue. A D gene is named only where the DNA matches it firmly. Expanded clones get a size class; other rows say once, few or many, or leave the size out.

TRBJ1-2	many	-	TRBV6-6	CASSSRTTAGYTF	TGTGCCAGCAGTTCTAGGACTACCGCTGGCTACACCTTC
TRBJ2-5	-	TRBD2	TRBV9	CASSKGAAGGIPETQYF	TGTGCCAGCAGTAAGGGTGCAGCGGGGGGCATCCCAGAGACCCAGTACTTC
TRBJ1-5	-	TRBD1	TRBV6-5	CASSSGTGLGQPQHF	TGTGCCAGCAGTTCCGGGACAGGGTTGGGACAGCCCCAGCATTTT
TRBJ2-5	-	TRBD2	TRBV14	CASSPIAGGQETQYF	TGTGCCAGCAGCCCGATAGCGGGGGGTCAAGAGACCCAGTACTTC
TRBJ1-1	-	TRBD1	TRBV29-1	CSVGQGHMNTEAFF	TGCAGCGTTGGACAGGGACACATGAACACTGAAGCTTTCTTT
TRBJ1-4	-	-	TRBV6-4	CASSDGGAGEKLFF	TGTGCCAGCAGTGACGGGGGCGCGGGTGAAAAACTGTTTTTT
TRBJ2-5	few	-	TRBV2	CASRIGQFQETQYF	TGTGCCAGCAGGATCGGACAGTTCCAAGAGACCCAGTACTTC
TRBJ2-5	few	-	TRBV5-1	CASSPLSGGRETQYF	TGCGCCAGCAGCCCCCTAAGTGGGGGGCGAGAGACCCAGTACTTC
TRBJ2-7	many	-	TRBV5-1	CASSLIGIGEQYF	TGCGCCAGCAGCTTGATAGGGATCGGCGAGCAGTACTTC
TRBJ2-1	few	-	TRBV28	CASFGGKEIWQFF	TGTGCCAGCTTCGGGGGAAAGGAAATATGGCAGTTCTTC
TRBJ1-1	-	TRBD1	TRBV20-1	CSARLGQGRRLRAEAFF	TGCAGTGCTAGACTCGGACAGGGGCGCCGTTTGAGGGCTGAAGCTTTCTTT
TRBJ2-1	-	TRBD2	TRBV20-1	CSARDRLAVTYNEQFF	TGCAGTGCTAGAGATCGGCTAGCGGTAACCTACAATGAGCAGTTCTTC
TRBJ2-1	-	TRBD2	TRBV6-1	CASIRSAGDNEQFF	TGTGCCAGCATTCGGTCGGCGGGAGACAATGAGCAGTTCTTC
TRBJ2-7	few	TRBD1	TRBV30	CAWSNQGARDEQYF	TGTGCCTGGAGCAACCAGGGGGCGCGGGACGAGCAGTACTTC
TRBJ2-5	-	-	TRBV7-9	CASSFHRGRQETQYF	TGTGCCAGCAGCTTTCATCGGGGCCGCCAAGAGACCCAGTACTTC
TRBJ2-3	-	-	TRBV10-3	CAISESSVTDTQYF	TGTGCCATCAGTGAGTCGTCAGTCACAGATACGCAGTATTTT
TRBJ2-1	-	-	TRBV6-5	CASSGTNEQFF	TGTGCCAGTTCGGGGACCAATGAGCAGTTCTTC
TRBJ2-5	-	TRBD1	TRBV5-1	CASSLWGQGSQETQYF	TGCGCCAGCAGCTTGTGGGGACAGGGGAGCCAAGAGACCCAGTACTTC
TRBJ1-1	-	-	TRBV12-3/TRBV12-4	CASSLMRGPEAFF	TGTGCCAGCAGTTTGATGCGGGGGCCTGAAGCTTTCTTT
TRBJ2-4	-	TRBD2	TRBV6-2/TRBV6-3	CASSIGLAGENIQYF	TGTGCCAGCAGCATCGGACTAGCGGGTGAGAACATTCAGTACTTC
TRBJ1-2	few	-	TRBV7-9	CASSFPPSYGYTF	TGTGCCAGCAGCTTCCCCCCGTCCTATGGCTACACCTTC
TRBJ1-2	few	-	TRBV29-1	CSVSDGPNYGYTF	TGCAGCGTTTCGGACGGACCTAACTATGGCTACACCTTC
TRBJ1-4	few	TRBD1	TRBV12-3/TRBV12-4	CASSILQGAKLFF	TGTGCCAGCAGCATACTACAGGGGGCAAAACTGTTTTTT
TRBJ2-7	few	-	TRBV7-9	CASSRTHEQYF	TGTGCCAGCAGCCGGACACACGAGCAGTACTTC
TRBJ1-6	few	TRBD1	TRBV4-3	CASSQGQGSPLHF	TGCGCCAGCAGCCAAGGACAGGGGTCACCCCTCCACTTT
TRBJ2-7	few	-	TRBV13	CASSFRPSGPGYEQYF	TGTGCCAGCAGCTTCCGACCCTCAGGACCTGGCTACGAGCAGTACTTC
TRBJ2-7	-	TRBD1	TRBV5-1	CAGSLAGGKYEQYF	TGCGCCGGCAGCTTAGCAGGGGGCAAGTACGAGCAGTACTTC
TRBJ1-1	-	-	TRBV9	CASTLGVGQTEAFF	TGTGCCAGCACGCTCGGGGTAGGACAAACTGAAGCTTTCTTT